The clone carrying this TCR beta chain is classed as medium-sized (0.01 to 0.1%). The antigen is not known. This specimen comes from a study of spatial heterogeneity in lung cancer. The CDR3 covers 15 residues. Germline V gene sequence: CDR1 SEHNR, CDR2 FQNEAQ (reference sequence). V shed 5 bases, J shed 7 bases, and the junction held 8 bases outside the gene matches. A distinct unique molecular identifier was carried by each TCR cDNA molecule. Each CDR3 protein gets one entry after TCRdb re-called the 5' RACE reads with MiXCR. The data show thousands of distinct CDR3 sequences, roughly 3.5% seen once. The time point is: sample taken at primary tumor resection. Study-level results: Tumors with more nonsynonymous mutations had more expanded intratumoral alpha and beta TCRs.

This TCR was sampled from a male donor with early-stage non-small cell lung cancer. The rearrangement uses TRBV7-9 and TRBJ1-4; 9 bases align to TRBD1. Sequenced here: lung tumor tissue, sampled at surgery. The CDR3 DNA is TGTGCCAGCAGCCCGCGGACAGGGGAGGGTGAAAAACTGTTTTTT. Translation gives CASSPRTGEGEKLFF.